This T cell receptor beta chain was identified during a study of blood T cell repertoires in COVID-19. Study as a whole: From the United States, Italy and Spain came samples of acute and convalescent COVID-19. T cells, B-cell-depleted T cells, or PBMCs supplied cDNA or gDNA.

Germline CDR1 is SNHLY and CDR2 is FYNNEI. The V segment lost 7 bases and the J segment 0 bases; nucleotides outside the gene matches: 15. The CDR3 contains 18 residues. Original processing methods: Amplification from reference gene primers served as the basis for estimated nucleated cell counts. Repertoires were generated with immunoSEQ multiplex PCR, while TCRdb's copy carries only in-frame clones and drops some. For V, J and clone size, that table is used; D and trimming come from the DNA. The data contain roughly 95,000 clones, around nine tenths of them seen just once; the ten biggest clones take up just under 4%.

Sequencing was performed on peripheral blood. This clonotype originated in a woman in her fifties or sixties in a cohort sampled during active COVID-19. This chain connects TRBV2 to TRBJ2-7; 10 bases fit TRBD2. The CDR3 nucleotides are TGTGCCAGCACCCTTGGGACTAGCGCCTCCCCTAGCTCCTACGAGCAGTACTTC. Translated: CASTLGTSASPSSYEQYF. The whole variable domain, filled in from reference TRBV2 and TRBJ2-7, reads EPEVTQTPSHQVTQMGQEVILRCVPISNHLYFYWYRQILGQKVEFLVSFYNNEISEKSEIFDDQFSVERPDGSNFTLKIRSTKLEDSAMYFCASTLGTSASPSSYEQYFGPGTRLTVT.